The 15 T cell receptor beta chains below were found in one sample sequenced in a study of T cell clones after liver transplantation. Profiled with immunoSEQ multiplex PCR; TCRdb holds only in-frame clones, not every one. The sample records about 120,000 clones, less than 95% being singletons. Sample: CD4+ T cells from blood, taken 12 months after liver transplant. These receptors all come from a human patient who received a liver transplant. Some T cells may originate from the graft donor.

The rearrangement uses TRBV9 and TRBJ2-5; unclear D gene. The CDR3 runs to 12 residues. Germline CDR1 SGDLS, CDR2 YYNGEE. Trimming pared 2 bases from V and 5 bases from J, leaving 7 bases between. CDR3 protein: CASSVVGETQYF. The CDR3 nucleotides read TGTGCCAGCAGCGTTGTGGGGGAGACCCAGTACTTC.

CDR3 sequence (DNA): TGTGCCAGCAGTTTCCAGGGGTCTTTTCCCCAGCATTTT. It encodes CASSFQGSFPQHF. This chain connects TRBV27 to TRBJ1-5; weak D call: TRBD1 (6 bases). CDR1 and CDR2 (germline): MNHEY, SMNVEV (reference sequence). The CDR3 sequence is 13 residues long. V was shortened by 3 bases and J by 10 bases, with 13 bases between the two germline ends.

The rearrangement joins TRBV9 to TRBJ1-2, with D possibly being TRBD1 (5 bases). Germline V gives CDR1 SGDLS, CDR2 YYNGEE. V was clipped by 0 bases and J by 6 bases, with 12 bases between them. This CDR3 has 14 residues. Here the CDR3 reads CASSVGGTLDGYTF. In nucleotides, the CDR3 is TGTGCCAGCAGCGTAGGGGGGACGCTTGATGGCTACACCTTC.

The rearrangement joins TRBV20-1 to TRBJ2-1; D is unclear. Germline V gene sequence: CDR1 DFQATT, CDR2 SNEGSKA (reference sequence). The CDR3 totals 11 residues. The V end was cut by 6 bases, the J end by 10 bases, with 13 bases between. This CDR3 reads CSATTAEEQFF. The DNA of the CDR3 is TGCAGTGCGACCACGGCGGAGGAGCAGTTCTTC.

The gene calls are TRBV19 and TRBJ2-7, with D possibly being TRBD2 (6 bases). V was pared by 8 bases and J by 3 bases, with 17 bases between. CDR3 length equals 14 residues. CDR1 is LNHDA, CDR2 SQIVND, per germline (reference sequence). The CDR3 DNA is TGTGCCAGTTCCCCCCGGGGGTCCGGCTACGAGCAGTACTTC. It encodes CASSPRGSGYEQYF.

The chain joins TRBV2 to TRBJ2-5; 10 positions agree with TRBD2. CDR3 length equals 15 residues. The J segment lost 0 bases and the V segment lost 2 bases, leaving 0 bases of the junction unmatched. Germline V gives CDR1 SNHLY, CDR2 FYNNEI. CDR3 sequence reads: CASSETSGDQETQYF. In nucleotides, the CDR3 is TGTGCCAGCAGTGAAACTAGCGGGGACCAAGAGACCCAGTACTTC.

The chain is built from TRBV5-1 and TRBJ1-1; a possible D gene is TRBD1 (5 bases). This CDR3 is 14 amino acids long. Trimming pared 5 bases from V and 3 bases from J, leaving 14 bases between. Germline lookup yields CDR1 SGHRS and CDR2 YFSETQ. The CDR3 nucleotides are TGCGCCAGCAGGACGGGACCATCCGACACTGAAGCTTTCTTT. Amino acid sequence: CASRTGPSDTEAFF.

J is TRBJ1-1 and V is TRBV7-9; no clear D gene. The germline V gene has CDR1 SEHNR and CDR2 FQNEAQ (reference sequence). CDR3 length: 15 amino acids. The V end lost 1 base, the J end lost 4 bases, and 13 bases lay between the germline ends. Here the CDR3 DNA reads TGTGCCAGCAGCTTAGACCTGGGGTCCGGCACTGAAGCTTTCTTT. Its protein product is CASSLDLGSGTEAFF.

The chain employs TRBV7-6 and TRBJ2-1; the D is unclear. With 2 bases removed from V and 7 bases from J, the gap between germline ends came to 9 bases. The germline CDR1 and CDR2 sequences are SGHVS and FNYEAQ. The CDR3 extends over 13 amino acids. CDR3 bases: TGTGCCAGCAGCTTATTTGGTTGGAATGAGCAGTTCTTC. Its protein is CASSLFGWNEQFF.

The rearrangement joins TRBV28 to TRBJ1-5, with D tentatively TRBD1 (5 bases). Trimming left V 5 bases short and J 5 bases short, with 7 bases between. CDR1 is MDHEN, CDR2 SYDVKM, per germline. CDR3 size: 12 residues. The CDR3 is CASSIQDQPQHF. As DNA, the CDR3 is TGTGCCAGCAGTATACAGGATCAGCCCCAGCATTTT.

The chain joins TRBV6-5 to TRBJ2-2, with D perhaps matching TRBD2 (6 bases). Germline V gives CDR1 MNHEY, CDR2 SVGAGI. CDR3 length: 15 amino acids. Trimming cost V 2 bases and J 5 bases, with 12 bases left between them. CDR3 in DNA: TGTGCCAGCAGTTACAGAGTTGGGGGGACCGGGGAGCTGTTTTTT. This gives the protein CASSYRVGGTGELFF.

The chain uses TRBV6-5 and TRBJ2-7; no reliable D call. The CDR3 length is 13 residues. Germline CDR1 MNHEY, CDR2 SVGAGI. V was pared by 5 bases and J by 0 bases, with 8 bases between. The DNA of the CDR3 is TGTGCCAGCAGTCGCACTTTCTCCTACGAGCAGTACTTC. It is translated as CASSRTFSYEQYF.

The chain recombines TRBV7-2 with TRBJ2-3; D possibly corresponds to TRBD2 (6 bases). V dropped 1 base and J dropped 2 bases, with 13 bases sitting between them. This CDR3 is 16 amino acids long. Germline V gene sequence: CDR1 SGHTA, CDR2 FQGNSA. CDR3 sequence reads: CASSLEGLGITDTQYF. DNA for the CDR3: TGTGCCAGCAGCTTAGAGGGACTTGGCATCACAGATACGCAGTATTTT.

The V call is TRBV7-9, the J call TRBJ1-1, with unresolved D. The CDR3 contains 12 residues. Trimming left V 1 base short and J 8 bases short, with 8 bases between. Germline values: CDR1 SEHNR, CDR2 FQNEAQ (reference sequence). CDR3 protein: CASSLGREEAFF. CDR3 nucleotide sequence: TGTGCCAGCAGCTTAGGTAGGGAGGAAGCTTTCTTT.

The chain employs TRBV11-1 and TRBJ1-1; 10 bases line up with TRBD1. This CDR3 spans 18 amino acids. Germline V gene data show CDR1 as SGHAT and CDR2 as FQDESV (reference sequence). The V gene end was trimmed by 2 bases and the J gene end by 0 bases; junction bases not matched to a gene: 9. DNA of the CDR3: TGTGCCAGCAGCTTAAGATTTGGGACAGGGGCCATGAACACTGAAGCTTTCTTT. It encodes CASSLRFGTGAMNTEAFF.